A single sample gave rise to the 8 T cell receptor beta chains below, sequenced in a study of T cell responses to AZD1222 COVID-19 vaccine. TCRdb's copy holds only in-frame clones and misses some; the assay was immunoSEQ multiplex PCR. The table includes fewer than 85,000 clones, about 85% detected once. The source material was peripheral blood, sampled 28 days after the second AZD1222 dose. These receptors were obtained from an adult who received the AZD1222 COVID-19 vaccine.

This chain connects TRBV2 to TRBJ2-2; maybe TRBD2 (6 bases). V gave up 7 bases and J gave up 1 base, with 13 bases separating them. Germline loops: CDR1 SNHLY, CDR2 FYNNEI. This CDR3 region has 15 residues. CDR3 DNA sequence: TGTGCCAGCATCCCGGGAGCGGTGAACACCGGGGAGCTGTTTTTT. Translating it yields CASIPGAVNTGELFF.

The chain recombines TRBV7-3 with TRBJ2-1; D gene unclear. The CDR3 is 13 residues long. Germline-derived CDR1 and CDR2 are SGHTA and FQGTGA. Trimming removed 7 bases at V and 5 bases at J, with 12 bases between. As DNA, the CDR3 is TGTGCCAGCAATCCCGACGGAGACAATGAGCAGTTCTTC. Protein sequence: CASNPDGDNEQFF.

The chain carries TRBV30 and TRBJ1-1; 7 nucleotides align to TRBD1. Germline trimming cut 4 bases from V and 4 bases from J; bases unmatched to any gene: 6. The V gene's germline CDR1 is GTSNPN and CDR2 SVGIG (reference sequence). This CDR3 contains 13 residues. The CDR3 bases are TGTGCCTGGACGACAGGGAGGGGCACTGAAGCTTTCTTT. Residues: CAWTTGRGTEAFF.

The rearrangement uses TRBV12-5 and TRBJ1-6, with D possibly being TRBD1 (6 bases). The CDR3 length is 14 residues. V shed 7 bases and J shed 8 bases, with 15 bases lying between them. The germline CDR1 and CDR2 sequences are LGHNT and FRNRAP. The CDR3, as DNA: TGTGCTAGTGCTACGGCCCCAGGGGATTCACCCCTCCACTTT. This sequence encodes CASATAPGDSPLHF.

The rearrangement uses TRBV4-1 and TRBJ2-2; 8 positions agree with TRBD2. This CDR3 comprises 16 residues. The junction had 6 bases not matched to a gene; V was cut back by 0 bases and J by 6 bases. Germline V gives CDR1 MGHRA, CDR2 YSYEKL. Here the CDR3 DNA reads TGCGCCAGCAGCCAAGAGGAGCGGGAGATTTCCGGGGAGCTGTTTTTT. It specifies CASSQEEREISGELFF.

This clone was detected many times. V is TRBV19 and J is TRBJ2-7; weak D call: TRBD1 (6 bases). Germline lookup yields CDR1 LNHDA and CDR2 SQIVND (reference sequence). The V end lost 3 bases, the J end lost 2 bases, and 11 bases lay between the germline ends. The CDR3 consists of 14 residues. CDR3 region: CASSISGAAYEQYF. The CDR3 DNA follows: TGTGCCAGTAGTATTTCAGGGGCGGCCTACGAGCAGTACTTC. Full variable domain (rest looked up from reference TRBV19 and TRBJ2-7): DGGITQSPKYLFRKEGQNVTLSCEQNLNHDAMYWYRQDPGQGLRLIYYSQIVNDFQKGDIAEGYSVSREKKESFPLTVTSAQKNPTAFYLCASSISGAAYEQYFGPGTRLTVT.

The chain's CDR3 is CASSLSDRGNEQFF. The CDR3 bases are TGTGCCAGCAGTTTGAGTGACAGGGGCAATGAGCAGTTCTTC. The chain uses TRBV27 and TRBJ2-1; 8 bases fit TRBD1. The V gene end was trimmed by 3 bases and the J gene end by 6 bases; junction bases not matched to a gene: 4. Germline-derived CDR1 and CDR2 are MNHEY and SMNVEV (reference sequence). The length of the CDR3 is 14 residues.

The chain recombines TRBV28 with TRBJ1-1; 7 bases align to TRBD1. The CDR3 has 14 residues. V lost 5 bases to trimming and J lost 1 base; unmatched junction nucleotides: 4. Germline V gene sequence: CDR1 MDHEN, CDR2 SYDVKM. The CDR3 bases are TGTGCCAGCAGTACGGGGACAGCGAACACTGAAGCTTTCTTT. This gives the protein CASSTGTANTEAFF.